This T cell receptor beta chain stems from a study of human CD4 T cells and Enterobacteriaceae. The memory gate held CD4+ cells that were not CD45RA+CCR7+CD95- naive cells, over 95% pure. As concerns this clone: Its antigen remains unknown.

Study-level findings and limits: Ex vivo reactivity came only from nucleotide matches to CFSE-low cultures.

Clones were read by immunoSEQ multiplex PCR, and TCRdb kept only the in-frame ones, dropping some. The sample yields some 26,000 clones, 80% to 90% seen once. Germline V CDR1 and CDR2: SGHRS, YFSETQ. The V end was cut by 0 bases, the J end by 2 bases, with 6 bases between. The CDR3 is 14 amino acids. This TCR came from a human donor in good health. V gene TRBV5-1 combines with J gene TRBJ1-5, with D maybe TRBD1 (6 bases). The sequenced sample was memory CD4+ T cells from blood. The CDR3 loop reads CASSLEGGNQPQHF. The CDR3, as DNA: TGCGCCAGCAGCTTGGAGGGGGGCAATCAGCCCCAGCATTTT. The entire variable domain, with the rest obtained from reference TRBV5-1 and TRBJ1-5, is as follows: KAGVTQTPRYLIKTRGQQVTLSCSPISGHRSVSWYQQTPGQGLQFLFEYFSETQRNKGNFPGRFSGRQFSNSRSEMNVSTLELGDSALYLCASSLEGGNQPQHFGDGTRLSIL.